One T cell receptor beta chain is described in this entry. No antigen is known for it. The data belong to a study of cytomegalovirus exposure and HLA in healthy donors. Study-wide points: In a later analysis, across HLA loci, associated TCR counts were highest for DRB1, lowest for HLA-C.

In germline, CDR1 is MDHEN, CDR2 SYDVKM. The V gene end was trimmed by 2 bases and the J gene end by 5 bases; junction bases not matched to a gene: 6. The CDR3 is 15 amino acids. Primers included in the PCR were 60 Vbeta and 13 Jbeta primers. Data came from immunoSEQ multiplex PCR; TCRdb stores just in-frame clones and leaves some out. This sample yields roughly 160,000 clones, of which 75% are seen a single time; roughly 7.1% belongs to the top ten. This TCR was recovered from a woman between 40 and 55 years old in good health and CMV-seropositive. The chain joins TRBV28 to TRBJ1-2; TRBD1 matches 9 bases. The specimen sequenced was PBMCs. CDR3 sequence (DNA): TGTGCCAGCAGTTTAGGACAGGGGCGGTGGTATGGCTACACCTTC. Translating it yields CASSLGQGRWYGYTF.